The entry that follows covers one TCR beta chain sequence. This clonotype has at least ten counts. What this receptor recognizes is not known. Base qualities are missing; no much larger clone stands one base away. From its cysteine to its phenylalanine, the CDR3 spans 17 amino acids. Solely the CDR3 DNA is kept, with 51 bases framed from the first base. Relative to germline, V is missing 5 bases and J is missing 2 bases, with 6 bases of the junction outside any gene match. For CDR1 and CDR2, the germline V gene lists SGHVS and FQNEAQ. Instrument used: Illumina HiSeq 2500. Quantitative 5'-RACE with molecular barcodes was used to prepare TCR beta libraries. As for how the authors treated the data: A new computational method, built on a probabilistic model of VDJ rearrangement, was used to identify disease-linked TCR variants. TCRdb reprocessed the public reads (quality trimming at Q25 with fastp, clone calling with MiXCR) and kept in-frame beta chains. Rows matching on CDR3 protein sequence are summarized as one entry with the most common DNA and genes. TCRdb, not the original authors, processed these V and J calls. The sample table holds 350,000 to 450,000 distinct CDR3 sequences, of which about 25% were seen once. The ten biggest clones cover 0.75% to 0.9% of the sample.

These data are taken from a study of CD8 T cells in ankylosing spondylitis (dated by TCRdb to about 2017). As for the study more broadly: The study profiled T cell receptor beta repertoires in healthy donors and ankylosing spondylitis patients to find disease-linked TCR variants. Peripheral blood samples were taken, and synovial fluid was additionally collected from ankylosing spondylitis patients. The full study cohort comprised 25 ankylosing spondylitis patients and around 100 healthy donors.

What the study reported, not specific to this receptor: Blood from ankylosing spondylitis patients appeared to be characterized by a TCR beta motif made up of about 8 highly homologous amino acid variants. Some of the motif variants had been reported before in the synovial fluid and blood of reactive arthritis patients, a finding that suggests common disease-initiation mechanisms. In peripheral blood, the disease-linked clones were found at relatively low frequencies and had a CD8+ phenotype. The disease-linked clones were reported to be significantly enriched in matched synovial fluid samples from ankylosing spondylitis patients.

The chain employs TRBV7-8 and TRBJ2-1, with 13 bases aligning to TRBD2. The receptor was isolated from a male donor with ankylosing spondylitis. The sample was blood, either unsorted or a sorted T cell fraction (not recorded which). The CDR3 reads CASSRLAGGLTYNEQFF. In nucleotide form, the sequence is TGTGCCAGCAGCCGACTAGCGGGGGGCCTAACCTACAATGAGCAGTTCTTC.